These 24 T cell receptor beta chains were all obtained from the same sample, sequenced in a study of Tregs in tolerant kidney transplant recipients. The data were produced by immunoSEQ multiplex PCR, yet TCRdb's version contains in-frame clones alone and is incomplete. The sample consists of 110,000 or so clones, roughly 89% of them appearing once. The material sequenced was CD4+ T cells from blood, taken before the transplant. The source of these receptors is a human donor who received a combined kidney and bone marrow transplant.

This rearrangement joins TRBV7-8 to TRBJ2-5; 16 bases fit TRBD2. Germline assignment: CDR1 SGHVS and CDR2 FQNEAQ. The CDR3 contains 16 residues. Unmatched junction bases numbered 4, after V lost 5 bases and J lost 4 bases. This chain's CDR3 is CASSRGTSGRAETQYF. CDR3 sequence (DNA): TGTGCCAGCAGCCGGGGGACTAGCGGGAGGGCAGAGACCCAGTACTTC.

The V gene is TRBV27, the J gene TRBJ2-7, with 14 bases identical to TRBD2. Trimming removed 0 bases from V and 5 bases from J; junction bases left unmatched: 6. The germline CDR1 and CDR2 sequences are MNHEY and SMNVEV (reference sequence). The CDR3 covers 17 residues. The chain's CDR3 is CASSLSGLAGANDEQYF. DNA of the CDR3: TGTGCCAGCAGTTTATCGGGACTAGCGGGAGCCAACGACGAGCAGTACTTC.

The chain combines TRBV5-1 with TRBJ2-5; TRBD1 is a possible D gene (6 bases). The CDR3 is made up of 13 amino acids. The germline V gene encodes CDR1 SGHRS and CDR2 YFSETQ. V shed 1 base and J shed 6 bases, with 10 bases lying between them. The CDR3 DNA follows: TGCGCCAGCAGCTTGAGTGGACAGCAGACCCAGTACTTC. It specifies CASSLSGQQTQYF.

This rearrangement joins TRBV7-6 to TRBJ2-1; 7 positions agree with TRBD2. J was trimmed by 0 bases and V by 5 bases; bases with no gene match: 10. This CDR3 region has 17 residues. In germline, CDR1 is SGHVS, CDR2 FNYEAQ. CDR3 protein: CASSLSLAASSYNEQFF. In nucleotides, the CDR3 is TGTGCCAGCAGCCTGTCCCTAGCGGCTAGCTCCTACAATGAGCAGTTCTTC.

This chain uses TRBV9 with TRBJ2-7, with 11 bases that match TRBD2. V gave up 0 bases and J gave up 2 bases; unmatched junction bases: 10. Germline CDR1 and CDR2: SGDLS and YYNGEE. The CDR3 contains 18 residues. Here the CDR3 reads CASSVGSPLAGGAYEQYF. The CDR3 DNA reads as TGTGCCAGCAGCGTAGGGTCCCCTCTAGCGGGAGGTGCCTACGAGCAGTACTTC.

The CDR3 bases are TGTGCCAGCAGCGACGGACTGATCGCTCAACCCCAGCATTTT. The encoded protein is CASSDGLIAQPQHF. This chain links TRBV5-8 with TRBJ1-5, with no clear D. The germline gives CDR1 SGHTS, CDR2 YDEGEE. The CDR3 loop spans 14 amino acids. V dropped 4 bases and J dropped 10 bases, with 18 bases sitting between them.

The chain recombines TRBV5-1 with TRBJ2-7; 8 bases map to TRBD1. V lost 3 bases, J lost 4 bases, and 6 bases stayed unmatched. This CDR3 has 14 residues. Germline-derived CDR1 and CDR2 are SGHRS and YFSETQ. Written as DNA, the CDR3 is TGCGCCAGCAGCTCCGGACAGGGCGGGTACGAGCAGTACTTC. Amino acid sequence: CASSSGQGGYEQYF.

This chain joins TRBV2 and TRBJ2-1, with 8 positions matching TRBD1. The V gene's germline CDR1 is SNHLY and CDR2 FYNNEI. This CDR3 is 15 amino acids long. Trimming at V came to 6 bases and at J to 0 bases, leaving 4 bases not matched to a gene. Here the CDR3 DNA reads TGTGCCAGCAGGGGGGACAGGAGCTCCTACAATGAGCAGTTCTTC. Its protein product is CASRGDRSSYNEQFF.

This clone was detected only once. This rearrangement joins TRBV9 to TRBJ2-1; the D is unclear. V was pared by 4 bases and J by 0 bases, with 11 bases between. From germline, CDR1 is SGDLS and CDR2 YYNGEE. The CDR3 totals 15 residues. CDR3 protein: CASSTQAISYNEQFF. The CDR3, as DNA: TGTGCCAGCAGCACTCAAGCGATCTCCTACAATGAGCAGTTCTTC.

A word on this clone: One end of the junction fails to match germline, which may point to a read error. The CDR3 sequence: CASSLALAPGNTIYF. The DNA of the CDR3 is TGCGCCAGCAGCTTGGCCCTAGCGCCTGGAAACACTATATATTTT. The J gene is TRBJ1-3, the V gene TRBV5-1, with D hard to call. CDR3 length equals 15 residues. Germline lookup yields CDR1 SGHRS and CDR2 YFSETQ.

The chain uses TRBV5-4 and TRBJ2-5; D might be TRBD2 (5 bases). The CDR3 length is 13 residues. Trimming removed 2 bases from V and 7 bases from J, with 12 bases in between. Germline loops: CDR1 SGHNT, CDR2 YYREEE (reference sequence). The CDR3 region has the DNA TGTGCCAGCAGCTTTGACTCCGGAGGGACCCAGTACTTC. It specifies CASSFDSGGTQYF.

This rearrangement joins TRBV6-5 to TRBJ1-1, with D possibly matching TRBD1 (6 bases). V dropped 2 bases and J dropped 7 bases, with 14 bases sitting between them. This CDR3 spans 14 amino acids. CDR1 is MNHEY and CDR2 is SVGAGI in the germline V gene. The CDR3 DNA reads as TGTGCCAGCAGTTACACAGCTGAACAGGGTGAAGCTTTCTTT. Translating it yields CASSYTAEQGEAFF.

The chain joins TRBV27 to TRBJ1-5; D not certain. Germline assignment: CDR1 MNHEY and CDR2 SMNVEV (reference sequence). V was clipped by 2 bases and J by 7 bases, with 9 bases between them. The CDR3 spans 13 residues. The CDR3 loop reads CASSLGPQQPQHF. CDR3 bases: TGTGCCAGCAGTTTAGGCCCGCAACAGCCCCAGCATTTT.

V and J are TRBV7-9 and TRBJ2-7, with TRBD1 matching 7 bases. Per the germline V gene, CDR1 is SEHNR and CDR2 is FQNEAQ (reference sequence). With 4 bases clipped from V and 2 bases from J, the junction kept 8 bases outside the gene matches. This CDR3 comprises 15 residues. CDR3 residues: CASSSDRRPTYEQYF. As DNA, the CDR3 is TGTGCCAGCAGCTCGGACAGGCGCCCGACCTACGAGCAGTACTTC.

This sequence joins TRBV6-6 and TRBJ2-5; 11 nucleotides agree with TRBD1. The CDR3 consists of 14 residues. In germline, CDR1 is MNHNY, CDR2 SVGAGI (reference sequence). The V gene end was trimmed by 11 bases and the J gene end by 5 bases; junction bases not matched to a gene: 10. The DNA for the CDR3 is TGTGCCGTCTCGGACAGGGGGCTAGGGGAGACCCAGTACTTC. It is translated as CAVSDRGLGETQYF.

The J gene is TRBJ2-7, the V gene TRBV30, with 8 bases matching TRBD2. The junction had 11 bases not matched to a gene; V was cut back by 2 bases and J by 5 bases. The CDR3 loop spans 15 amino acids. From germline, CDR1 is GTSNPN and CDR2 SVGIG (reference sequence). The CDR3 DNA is TGTGCCTGGAGTCGGGGGGGCAGGGGAGGAGACGAGCAGTACTTC. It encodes CAWSRGGRGGDEQYF.

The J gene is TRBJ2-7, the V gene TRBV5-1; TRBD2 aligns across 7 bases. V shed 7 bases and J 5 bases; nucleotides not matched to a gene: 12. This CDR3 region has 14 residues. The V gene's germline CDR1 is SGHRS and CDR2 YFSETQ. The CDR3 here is CASSEGGGVNEQYF. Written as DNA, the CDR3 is TGCGCCAGCTCGGAGGGCGGGGGAGTAAACGAGCAGTACTTC.

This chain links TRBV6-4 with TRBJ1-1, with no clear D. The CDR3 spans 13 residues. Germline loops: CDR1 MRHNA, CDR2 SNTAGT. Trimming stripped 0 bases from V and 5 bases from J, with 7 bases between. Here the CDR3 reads CASSDSPMTEAFF. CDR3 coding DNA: TGTGCCAGCAGTGACTCGCCTATGACTGAAGCTTTCTTT.

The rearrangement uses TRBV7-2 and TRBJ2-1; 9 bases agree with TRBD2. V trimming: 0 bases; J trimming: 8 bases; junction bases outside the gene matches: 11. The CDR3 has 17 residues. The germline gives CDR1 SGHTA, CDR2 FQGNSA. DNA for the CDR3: TGTGCCAGCAGCTTAGCAGGGCGCGGGAGGGCTGGGGATGAGCAGTTCTTC. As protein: CASSLAGRGRAGDEQFF.

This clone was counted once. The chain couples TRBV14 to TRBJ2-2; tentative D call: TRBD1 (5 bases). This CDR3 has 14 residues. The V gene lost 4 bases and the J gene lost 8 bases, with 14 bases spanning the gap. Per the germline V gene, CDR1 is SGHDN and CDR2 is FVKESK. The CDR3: CASSPSAWTGELFF. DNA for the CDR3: TGTGCCAGCAGCCCCTCGGCATGGACAGGGGAGCTGTTTTTT.

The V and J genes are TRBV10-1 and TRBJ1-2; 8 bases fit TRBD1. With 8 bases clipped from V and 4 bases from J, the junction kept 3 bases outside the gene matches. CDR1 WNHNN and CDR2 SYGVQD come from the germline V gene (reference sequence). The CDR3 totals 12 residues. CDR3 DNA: TGCGCCAGCGGGGACAGGCTCTATGGCTACACCTTC. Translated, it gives CASGDRLYGYTF.

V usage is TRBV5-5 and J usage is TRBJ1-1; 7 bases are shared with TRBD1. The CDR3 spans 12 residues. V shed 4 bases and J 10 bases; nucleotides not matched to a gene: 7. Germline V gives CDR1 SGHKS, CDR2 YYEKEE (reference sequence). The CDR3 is CASSPPRTGAFF. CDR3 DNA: TGTGCCAGCAGCCCCCCGCGGACAGGAGCTTTCTTT.

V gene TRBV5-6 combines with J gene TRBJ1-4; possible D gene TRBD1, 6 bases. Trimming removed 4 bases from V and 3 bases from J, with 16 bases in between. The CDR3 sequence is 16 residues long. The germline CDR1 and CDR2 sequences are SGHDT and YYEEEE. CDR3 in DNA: TGTGCCAGCAGCCTTGGGCAACAGGGATCTAATGAAAAACTGTTTTTT. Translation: CASSLGQQGSNEKLFF.

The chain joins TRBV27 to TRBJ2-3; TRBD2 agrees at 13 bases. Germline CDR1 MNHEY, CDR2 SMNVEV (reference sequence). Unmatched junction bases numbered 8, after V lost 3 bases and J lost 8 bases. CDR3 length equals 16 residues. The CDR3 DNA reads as TGTGCCAGCAGTTTGAAACTAGCGGGGGGGCCGGGTACGCAGTATTTT. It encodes CASSLKLAGGPGTQYF.